This TCR beta chain was recorded in a study of human T cells and chemical hapten exposure (dated by TCRdb to the early 2020s). About the full investigation: For sensitization, 2% DPC in acetone was applied to a 2 cm by 2 cm area of upper inner arm skin. Throughout the study period of around 25 weeks, patients also received therapeutic DPC doses to the scalp every week. Patch testing was performed on the upper back with Finn chambers containing 0.01% DPC, and the patch tests were scored after 6 days according to International Contact Dermatitis Research Group standards. Alopecia areata with under or over 50% scalp involvement, alopecia totalis and alopecia universalis were represented in the patient cohort, which was mostly female. The libraries were sequenced as a pool, and the TCR yield per sample differed mostly because of small variations in library volumes within the pool. In alopecia patients, the study followed how the peripheral blood TCR repertoire changed in vivo over primary and secondary sensitization to diphenylcyclopropenone (DPC), a hapten. Patient blood was sampled pre-sensitization (week 0) and at 2, 6 and about 24 weeks after DPC sensitization. Blood for TCR sequencing was provided by twenty-nine alopecia patients at one to four time points (pre-sensitization, 2, 6 and 24 weeks). What the research found in general, with its limitations: All patients had alopecia, a presumed autoimmune disease, so their immune response might differ from that of healthy individuals. After repeated subsampling, the strength of the expansion versus patch-test correlation and the threshold at which it became significant changed. The number of PT1 expanded TCRs positively correlated with patch test score, significant at thresholds 8, 16 and 32 but not 4. DPC sensitization did not change the number of TCRs with a frequency above 1 in 1000, and there was no evidence of changes in global repertoire structure. Significantly more large CDR3 similarity clusters were formed by expanded TCRs than by pre-sensitization or healthy control sets, consistent with antigen-driven responses.

Library construction relied on RACE. Reads for this sample came from a NextSeq 500. During library preparation, unique molecular identifiers were attached to individual cDNA molecules so that TCRs could be counted in a quantitative, reproducible way. Both TCR alpha and TCR beta chains were sequenced from each blood RNA sample. Processing in the source paper ran as follows. A median of approximately 96,000 TCRs per sample was observed, with a range of roughly 20,000 to 700,000. The Decombinator software suite was used to annotate V, J and CDR3 in the TCR reads. For the PS versus PT1 abundance plots, all samples were subsampled to the same number of TCRs (28,000). TCRs were defined as expanded if absent before sensitization and observed at least eight times at the 2-week time point. The public reads were run again by TCRdb, first through fastp at Q25 and then through MiXCR, and only productive beta chains were kept. CDR3 protein sequences are deduplicated, and each keeps its most common genes and DNA. TCRdb assigned the V and J calls; the authors' analysis was not used. The sample table contains fewer than 150,000 distinct CDR3 sequences; only one count was recorded for less than 15% of them. The top ten hold around 3% of the sample.

The meaning of the sample's time point label: pre-sensitization, week 0. The treatment or condition label, as the study defines it: therapeutic diphenylcyclopropenone sensitization with weekly scalp DPC. At each patch-test visit, blood was drawn before the patch test was applied. Patients were considered eligible if aged 18 to 70, diagnosed with alopecia and deemed suitable for DPC therapy, and patients were excluded if pregnant. Total RNA was extracted from unfractionated whole blood that had been collected in Tempus Blood RNA tubes. For this chain, trimming is 5 bases at the V end and 6 bases at the J end, and the number of junction bases without a gene match is 9. The CDR3 numbers 14 residues from cysteine through phenylalanine. CDR3 DNA only is kept here, 42 bases in frame from base 1. The germline V gene gives CDR1 as SGHTA and CDR2 as FQGNSA. Remarks on this clonotype: This clone's antigen is unknown. Base qualities are not at hand, and no much larger clone is one base apart.

The receptor comes from a woman aged 18-30 years with alopecia areata. Some clones in this sample may be carry-over from other donors' samples. The V and J genes are TRBV7-2 and TRBJ2-7; 8 central bases correspond to TRBD1. Sequenced here: whole blood, sampled in connection with sensitization to the hapten diphenylcyclopropenone (DPC). The bases are TGTGCCAGCAGCGTTAGGGACAGGAGGAGCGAGCAGTACTTC. The translation is CASSVRDRRSEQYF.